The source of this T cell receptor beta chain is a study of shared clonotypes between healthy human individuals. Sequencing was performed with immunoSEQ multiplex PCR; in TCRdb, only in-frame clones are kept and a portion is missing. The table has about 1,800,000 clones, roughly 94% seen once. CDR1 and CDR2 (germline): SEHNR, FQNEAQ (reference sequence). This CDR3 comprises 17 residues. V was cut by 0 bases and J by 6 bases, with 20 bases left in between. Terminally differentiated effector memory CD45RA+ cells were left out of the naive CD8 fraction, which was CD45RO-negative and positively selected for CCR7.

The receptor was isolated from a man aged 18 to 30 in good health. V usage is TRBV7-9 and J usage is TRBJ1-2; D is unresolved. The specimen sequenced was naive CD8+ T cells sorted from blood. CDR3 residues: CASSLASGFEFSDGYTF. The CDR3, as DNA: TGTGCCAGCAGCTTAGCGTCTGGGTTTGAGTTCTCGGATGGCTACACCTTC.